A selection of T cell receptor beta chains follows, all from one sample in a study of blood T cell repertoires in COVID-19. Repertoires were generated with immunoSEQ multiplex PCR, while TCRdb's copy carries only in-frame clones and drops some. The sample lists 450,000 or so clones, about 90% occurring once. Sequencing was done on a sample of PBMCs or T cells enriched from blood (not recorded which). These TCRs come from a man between 18 and 35 years old who had recovered from COVID-19. The CDR3 runs from the conserved cysteine through the conserved F or W. D genes are given only for firm matches. Expanded clones get a size class; other rows say once, few or many, or leave the size out.

d_call: .; v_call: TRBV2; clone_size: .; j_call: TRBJ1-1; cdr3_nt: TGTGCCAGCAGTGCTGGCGGGTTCGAAGCTTTCTTT; cdr3_aa: CASSAGGFEAFF
d_call: TRBD1; v_call: TRBV5-6; clone_size: few; j_call: TRBJ1-2; cdr3_nt: TGTGCCAGCAGCTACGGACAGGCCTATACATATGGCTACACCTTC; cdr3_aa: CASSYGQAYTYGYTF
d_call: .; v_call: TRBV20-1; clone_size: .; j_call: TRBJ1-2; cdr3_nt: TGCAGTGCTATATTTAGTGGCTACACCTTC; cdr3_aa: CSAIFSGYTF
d_call: .; v_call: TRBV7-9; clone_size: .; j_call: TRBJ1-1; cdr3_nt: TGTGCCAGCAGCCAGGGTTCCGGAATCACTGAAGCTTTCTTT; cdr3_aa: CASSQGSGITEAFF
d_call: TRBD2; v_call: TRBV30; clone_size: .; j_call: TRBJ2-7; cdr3_nt: TGTGCCTGGAGTGTACCGGGACTAGCGGGAGGGAGAAGCTCCTACGAGCAGTACTTC; cdr3_aa: CAWSVPGLAGGRSSYEQYF
d_call: .; v_call: TRBV5-1; clone_size: .; j_call: TRBJ2-2; cdr3_nt: TGCGCCAGCAGCCCGACAGGTAGAGCGAACACCGGGGAGCTGTTTTTT; cdr3_aa: CASSPTGRANTGELFF
d_call: .; v_call: TRBV3-1/TRBV3-2; clone_size: few; j_call: TRBJ1-1; cdr3_nt: TGTGCCAGCAGCGCTACAGGGAACACTGAAGCTTTCTTT; cdr3_aa: CASSATGNTEAFF
d_call: TRBD1; v_call: TRBV6-5; clone_size: .; j_call: TRBJ1-1; cdr3_nt: TGTGCCAGCACTCGGGACAGGAACACTGAAGCTTTCTTT; cdr3_aa: CASTRDRNTEAFF
d_call: .; v_call: TRBV6-2/TRBV6-3; clone_size: .; j_call: TRBJ1-6; cdr3_nt: TGTGCCAGCAGTTACTCGAAGGGGCGAGATAGCTCCTATAATTCACCCCTCCACTTT; cdr3_aa: CASSYSKGRDSSYNSPLHF
d_call: TRBD2; v_call: TRBV10-3; clone_size: .; j_call: TRBJ2-2; cdr3_nt: TGTGCCATCAGTGAGAGCGGGAGGGTTACCGGGGAGCTGTTTTTT; cdr3_aa: CAISESGRVTGELFF
d_call: .; v_call: TRBV7-3; clone_size: .; j_call: TRBJ1-1; cdr3_nt: TGTGCCAGCAGCTCCCTAGGGGGAACGGCTGAAGCTTTCTTT; cdr3_aa: CASSSLGGTAEAFF
d_call: .; v_call: TRBV4-1; clone_size: .; j_call: TRBJ2-4; cdr3_nt: TGCGCCAGCAGCCAAGAAGCTAGCACTCCGAACATTCAGTACTTC; cdr3_aa: CASSQEASTPNIQYF
d_call: TRBD2; v_call: TRBV11-2; clone_size: .; j_call: TRBJ2-3; cdr3_nt: TGTGCCAGCAGCAGCTTCGGGGGGGGCGGGCGCACAGATACGCAGTATTTT; cdr3_aa: CASSSFGGGGRTDTQYF
d_call: TRBD1; v_call: TRBV28; clone_size: once; j_call: TRBJ1-1; cdr3_nt: TGTGCCAGCAGGAGACAGGGGACTGGCACTGAAGCTTTCTTT; cdr3_aa: CASRRQGTGTEAFF
d_call: TRBD1; v_call: TRBV4-1; clone_size: .; j_call: TRBJ1-1; cdr3_nt: TGCGCCAGCAGCCTGCGCAGGGGGCCCCGAGCAGCTTTCTTT; cdr3_aa: CASSLRRGPRAAFF
d_call: .; v_call: TRBV4-1; clone_size: .; j_call: TRBJ1-1; cdr3_nt: TGCGCCAGCAGCCACACTAGGAACACTGAAGCTTTCTTT; cdr3_aa: CASSHTRNTEAFF
d_call: .; v_call: TRBV11-2; clone_size: .; j_call: TRBJ2-1; cdr3_nt: TGTGCCAGCAGCTTAGAAGGGGTTCGTCCTGGATACAATGAGCAGTTCTTC; cdr3_aa: CASSLEGVRPGYNEQFF
d_call: .; v_call: TRBV3-1/TRBV3-2; clone_size: once; j_call: TRBJ2-2; cdr3_nt: TGTGCCAGCAGCCCACAGGGAATTCCCGGGGAGCTGTTTTTT; cdr3_aa: CASSPQGIPGELFF
d_call: .; v_call: TRBV3-1/TRBV3-2; clone_size: .; j_call: TRBJ2-1; cdr3_nt: TGTGCCAGCAGCCCAATCTTAGCCGCCCGGGGGTACAATGAGCAGTTCTTC; cdr3_aa: CASSPILAARGYNEQFF
d_call: .; v_call: TRBV6-1; clone_size: .; j_call: TRBJ2-1; cdr3_nt: TGTGCCAGCAGTGAGCCTTTCCTTGGAGCTCAGTTCTTC; cdr3_aa: CASSEPFLGAQFF
d_call: .; v_call: TRBV19; clone_size: .; j_call: TRBJ1-1; cdr3_nt: TGTGCCAGTAGTATCGGTACGACAGAGAGAACTGAAGCTTTCTTT; cdr3_aa: CASSIGTTERTEAFF
d_call: .; v_call: TRBV6-1; clone_size: .; j_call: TRBJ1-5; cdr3_nt: TGTGCCAGCAGTGAATTGGCCGGAGGCAATCAGCCCCAGCATTTT; cdr3_aa: CASSELAGGNQPQHF
d_call: .; v_call: TRBV5-4; clone_size: .; j_call: TRBJ1-2; cdr3_nt: TGTGCCAGCAGCTTGGCCGGGGACTCCCTTTCCTATGGCTACACCTTC; cdr3_aa: CASSLAGDSLSYGYTF
d_call: .; v_call: TRBV7-9; clone_size: .; j_call: TRBJ2-7; cdr3_nt: TGTGCCAGCAGCTCCCTTCCTTACGAGCAGTACTTC; cdr3_aa: CASSSLPYEQYF
d_call: .; v_call: TRBV5-1; clone_size: .; j_call: TRBJ2-3; cdr3_nt: TGCGCCAGCAGCTTGGAGGTCCAGGGTACGCAGTATTTT; cdr3_aa: CASSLEVQGTQYF
d_call: .; v_call: TRBV3-1/TRBV3-2; clone_size: .; j_call: TRBJ1-4; cdr3_nt: TGTGCCAGCAGCCAAGTGCGGGGAGTCGGGGAAAAACTGTTTTTT; cdr3_aa: CASSQVRGVGEKLFF
d_call: .; v_call: TRBV30; clone_size: .; j_call: TRBJ2-7; cdr3_nt: TGTGCCTGGAGTGGTCTCTTAGGGGAAGAGCAGTACTTC; cdr3_aa: CAWSGLLGEEQYF
d_call: .; v_call: TRBV6-1; clone_size: .; j_call: TRBJ2-2; cdr3_nt: TGTGCCAGCAGTGAACGTCAGGGCATCTCAAAGAGCACCGGGGAGCTGTTTTTT; cdr3_aa: CASSERQGISKSTGELFF
d_call: TRBD1; v_call: TRBV3-1/TRBV3-2; clone_size: .; j_call: TRBJ2-7; cdr3_nt: TGTGCCACCCTAACGGGACAGGAGAGCTCCTACGAGCAGTACTTC; cdr3_aa: CATLTGQESSYEQYF
d_call: .; v_call: TRBV5-5; clone_size: .; j_call: TRBJ1-6; cdr3_nt: TGTGCCAGCAGCTTGGTTTTCCGGCGGGTATGGAATTCACCCCTCCACTTT; cdr3_aa: CASSLVFRRVWNSPLHF
d_call: .; v_call: TRBV5-1; clone_size: once; j_call: TRBJ1-2; cdr3_nt: TGCGCCAGCAGCTTGGGAGGGCCTGACGGCTACACCTTC; cdr3_aa: CASSLGGPDGYTF
d_call: .; v_call: TRBV6-5; clone_size: .; j_call: TRBJ1-5; cdr3_nt: TGTGCCAGCAGTTACGGGCGGGGAGGTCAGCCCCAGCATTTT; cdr3_aa: CASSYGRGGQPQHF
d_call: TRBD1; v_call: TRBV19; clone_size: .; j_call: TRBJ1-1; cdr3_nt: TGTGCCAGTAGATCGACAGGGTATTTTGCTGAAGCTTTCTTT; cdr3_aa: CASRSTGYFAEAFF
d_call: .; v_call: TRBV2; clone_size: once; j_call: TRBJ1-2; cdr3_nt: TGTGCCAGCAGTGTTGAAAGGGGTCCTAACTATGGCTACACCTTC; cdr3_aa: CASSVERGPNYGYTF
d_call: .; v_call: TRBV19; clone_size: .; j_call: TRBJ1-2; cdr3_nt: TGTGCCAGTAGTATGGGGCCTCCCCTCTATGGCTACACCTTC; cdr3_aa: CASSMGPPLYGYTF
d_call: .; v_call: TRBV19; clone_size: .; j_call: TRBJ1-4; cdr3_nt: TGTGCCAGTAGTCAGGTTACCCCCCGGGAAAAACTGTTTTTT; cdr3_aa: CASSQVTPREKLFF
d_call: TRBD1; v_call: TRBV5-4; clone_size: few; j_call: TRBJ1-6; cdr3_nt: TGTGCCAGCAGCCTGGGACAGGGTTCAACACCCCTCCACTTT; cdr3_aa: CASSLGQGSTPLHF
d_call: TRBD1; v_call: TRBV3-1/TRBV3-2; clone_size: .; j_call: TRBJ2-7; cdr3_nt: TGTGCCAGCAGCCGAGACCTCGACAGGGCCTACGAGCAGTACTTC; cdr3_aa: CASSRDLDRAYEQYF
d_call: TRBD1; v_call: TRBV6-5; clone_size: once; j_call: TRBJ2-7; cdr3_nt: TGTGCCAGCAGTATGTACAGGGGCAACTACGAGCAGTACTTC; cdr3_aa: CASSMYRGNYEQYF
d_call: TRBD1; v_call: TRBV5-1; clone_size: .; j_call: TRBJ2-1; cdr3_nt: TGCGCCAGCAGCATGCGACAGGGAACATACAATGAGCAGTTCTTC; cdr3_aa: CASSMRQGTYNEQFF
d_call: .; v_call: TRBV27; clone_size: .; j_call: TRBJ2-3; cdr3_nt: TGTGCCAGCAGTCCCCTAGAACGGTCCGATACGCAGTATTTT; cdr3_aa: CASSPLERSDTQYF
d_call: .; v_call: TRBV10-3; clone_size: .; j_call: TRBJ1-1; cdr3_nt: TGTGCCATCCGGGGGGATACAGAAGCTTTCTTT; cdr3_aa: CAIRGDTEAFF
d_call: TRBD1; v_call: TRBV7-8; clone_size: .; j_call: TRBJ1-6; cdr3_nt: TGTGCCAGCAGCTTCGACAGGGGCGAAGATTCACCCCTCCACTTT; cdr3_aa: CASSFDRGEDSPLHF
d_call: .; v_call: TRBV7-2; clone_size: .; j_call: TRBJ1-1; cdr3_nt: TGTGCCACGCAACCCAGGGTATTGAACACTGAAGCTTTCTTT; cdr3_aa: CATQPRVLNTEAFF
d_call: TRBD1; v_call: TRBV29-1; clone_size: .; j_call: TRBJ2-3; cdr3_nt: TGCAGCGTCGGACAGGGTCTGGGGGATACGCAGTATTTT; cdr3_aa: CSVGQGLGDTQYF